The present T cell receptor beta chain was sequenced within a study of early T cells in non-severe SARS-CoV-2 infection (dated by TCRdb to 2020 to 2023). Broadly, across the study: TCR sequencing used bulk RNA from unsorted whole blood, so alpha and beta chains could not be paired.

The library relied on 5' RACE. Reads for this sample came from a NextSeq 500. In the TCR library protocol, unique molecular identifiers were attached to individual cDNA molecules to correct for PCR bias and sequencing error. TCR alpha and beta chains were both sequenced, and the abundances of alpha and beta sequences in each sample were closely correlated with each other. As for the original processing: Decombinator V4 was used to perform V gene, J gene and CDR3 annotation of TCR sequences. TCRs were defined as expanded if a significant change between any two time points was detected under a Poisson model with p below 0.0001. Abundances of TCRs were expressed as counts per million after normalisation to the total number of TCRs sequenced in each sample. TRAV1-2 paired with TRAJ12, TRAJ20 or TRAJ33 defined MAIT TCRs, while TRAV10 paired with TRAJ18 defined iNKT TCRs. VDJdb, accessed on 1 November 2021, was searched for TCRs annotated for CMV, EBV and SARS-CoV-2, and TCRs annotated for more than one antigen were excluded. TCRdb reprocessing: public reads trimmed at Q25 with fastp, clones called with MiXCR, in-frame beta chains kept. Identical CDR3 protein sequences are pooled into one entry, listed with their most common genes and DNA. V and J calls and clone size were set by TCRdb, not the authors. This sample lists tens of thousands of distinct CDR3 sequences; around 6% were detected once. Of the sample, roughly 4% falls within the top ten clones.

V loses 0 bases of germline sequence and J loses 8 bases, and the interval between the two ends is 11 bases. The CDR3 sequence holds 13 residues, the cysteine and phenylalanine included. Only the CDR3 part of the read is kept: 39 bases, read in frame from the first base. CDR1 and CDR2, per the germline V gene (reference sequence), are DFQATT and SNEGSKA. There are a few counts of this clonotype. Which antigen it targets is not known. No much larger clonotype is one base removed from it; base qualities were not supplied. What the study reported, not specific to this receptor: VDJdb matching was skewed toward anti-spike CD8 responses, so virus-specific expansions were likely underestimated and private and CD4 specificities were missed.

Set within a cohort of healthcare workers in London, UK, this nested case-control study involved weekly PCR testing of nasopharyngeal swabs along with blood sampling. Healthcare workers were enrolled in the week of the UK lockdown, from 23 to 31 March 2020, and were followed every week for up to roughly 15 weeks. The material was whole blood, obtained at baseline. The rearrangement joined TRBV20-1 to TRBJ2-1; the D gene is not confidently resolved. The source of this sequence is an adult who was a healthcare worker with PCR-confirmed SARS-CoV-2 infection or an uninfected control (not recorded which). The sequence in DNA is TGCAGTGCTAGAGATCCCGTAGGGTATGAGCAGTTCTTC. It is translated as CSARDPVGYEQFF.